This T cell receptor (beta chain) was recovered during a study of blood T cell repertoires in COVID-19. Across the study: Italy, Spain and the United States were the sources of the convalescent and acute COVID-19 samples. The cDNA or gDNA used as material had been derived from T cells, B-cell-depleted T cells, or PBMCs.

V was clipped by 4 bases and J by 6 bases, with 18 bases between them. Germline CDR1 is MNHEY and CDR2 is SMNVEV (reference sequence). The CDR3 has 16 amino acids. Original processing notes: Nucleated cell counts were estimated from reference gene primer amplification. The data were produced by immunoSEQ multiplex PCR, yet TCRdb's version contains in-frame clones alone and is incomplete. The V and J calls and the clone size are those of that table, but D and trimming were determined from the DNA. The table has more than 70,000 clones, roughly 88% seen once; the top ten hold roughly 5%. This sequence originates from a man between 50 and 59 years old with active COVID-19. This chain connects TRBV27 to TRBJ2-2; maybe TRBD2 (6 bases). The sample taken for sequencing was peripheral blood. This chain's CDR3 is CASSSGVSQVAGELFF. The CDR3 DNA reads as TGTGCCAGCAGTTCGGGGGTTAGTCAAGTCGCCGGGGAGCTGTTTTTT.